The clone carrying this T cell receptor beta chain was detected ten times or more. Antigen: not known. This sample stems from a study of CD8 T cells in ankylosing spondylitis. Overall study results and limits: Clones linked to the disease showed a CD8+ phenotype. They occurred at relatively low frequencies in peripheral blood. Made up of 7 to 9 highly homologous variants, a TCR beta motif appeared characteristic of ankylosing spondylitis blood. Reportedly, disease-linked clones are significantly enriched in ankylosing spondylitis patients' matched synovial fluid.

MiXCR was run by TCRdb on the 5' RACE reads, yielding one entry per CDR3 protein. The table lists roughly 220,000 distinct CDR3 sequences, under 12% of them singletons. The sequenced material came from blood, either unsorted or a sorted T cell fraction (not recorded which). The TCR was taken from a male donor with ankylosing spondylitis or in good health (not recorded which).

The chain's CDR3 is CSVEGVFRIQETQYF. As DNA, the CDR3 is TGCAGCGTTGAGGGGGTTTTTAGGATCCAAGAGACCCAGTACTTC. The genes are TRBV29-1 and TRBJ2-5, with D perhaps assigned TRBD1 or TRBD2 (5 bases each). The CDR3 extends over 15 amino acids. The germline gives CDR1 SQVTM, CDR2 ANQGSEA. The ends were cut back, 3 bases at V and 1 base at J, with 15 bases in the middle.